This TCR beta chain was documented in a study of OX40 agonist ivuxolimab in advanced cancers. Germline V CDR1 and CDR2: GTSNPN, SVGIG (reference sequence). There are 13 residues in the CDR3. Trimming pared 2 bases from V and 4 bases from J, leaving 11 bases between. Data came from immunoSEQ multiplex PCR; TCRdb stores just in-frame clones and leaves some out. The data show 70,000 to 85,000 clones, approximately 86% seen once. This specimen consisted of CD4+ or CD8+ T cells sorted from blood, obtained in a trial of the OX40 agonist ivuxolimab. This receptor was identified in an adult with an advanced solid tumor such as melanoma, head and neck, liver or kidney cancer. The rearrangement links TRBV30 to TRBJ1-2, with D tentatively TRBD1 (5 bases). The CDR3 sequence is CAWSKGFSYGYTF. In nucleotides, the CDR3 is TGTGCCTGGAGTAAGGGGTTTAGCTATGGCTACACCTTC.